One sample yielded the 31 T cell receptor beta chains listed below, sequenced in a study of blood T cell repertoires in COVID-19. Repertoires were generated with immunoSEQ multiplex PCR, while TCRdb's copy carries only in-frame clones and drops some. The table lists 50,000 to 75,000 clones, 81% of them singletons. Sequenced input: peripheral blood. The source is a woman over 75 with active or convalescent COVID-19.

The chain combines TRBV11-2 with TRBJ1-1, with D perhaps TRBD1 (5 bases). CDR1 is SGHAT and CDR2 is FQNNGV in the germline V gene. The CDR3 spans 16 residues. Trimming left V 5 bases short and J 1 base short, with 17 bases between. CDR3 nucleotide sequence: TGTGCCAGCAGCCGCCCCCCAGGGTCCGGGAACACTGAAGCTTTCTTT. Protein: CASSRPPGSGNTEAFF.

The V gene is TRBV18, the J gene TRBJ2-6; TRBD1 matches at 11 bases. The CDR3 has 15 residues. In germline, CDR1 is KGHSH, CDR2 LQKENI. V trimming: 4 bases; J trimming: 8 bases; junction bases outside the gene matches: 4. CDR3 loop: CASSQGQGATNVLTF. DNA for the CDR3: TGTGCCAGCTCACAAGGACAGGGGGCGACCAACGTCCTGACTTTC.

The chain is built from TRBV3-1 (or the pseudogene TRBV3-2) and TRBJ2-7, with 7 bases lining up with TRBD1. Germline CDR1 reads LGHDT; CDR2 reads YNNKEL (reference sequence). V lost 10 bases, J lost 5 bases, and 8 bases stayed unmatched. The CDR3 spans 12 residues. CDR3 coding DNA: TGTGCCATCGGGACAGTTGGTGACGAGCAGTACTTC. This translates into CAIGTVGDEQYF.

The chain uses TRBV5-1 and TRBJ1-5, with 7 bases lining up with TRBD1. J was trimmed by 7 bases and V by 0 bases; bases with no gene match: 4. The CDR3 loop spans 14 amino acids. CDR1 is SGHRS and CDR2 is YFSETQ in the germline V gene. CDR3 in amino acids: CASSLGQGGQPQHF. CDR3 in DNA: TGCGCCAGCAGCTTGGGACAGGGTGGACAGCCCCAGCATTTT.

The rearrangement links TRBV6-2 or TRBV6-3 to TRBJ1-6, with a possible D match to TRBD1 (5 bases). V lost 2 bases to trimming and J lost 7 bases, with 21 bases between them. This CDR3 contains 18 residues. CDR1 is MNHEY, CDR2 SVGEGT, per germline. The DNA for the CDR3 is TGTGCCAGCAGTTACCAACGAGCCCAGACAGCGGGAAATTCACCCCTCCACTTT. Translated: CASSYQRAQTAGNSPLHF.

V usage is TRBV12-3 or TRBV12-4 and J usage is TRBJ2-7, with TRBD1 matching over 7 bases. J lost 1 base, V lost 5 bases, and 2 bases had no gene match. This CDR3 spans 13 amino acids. As DNA, the CDR3 is TGTGCCAGCAGTCCGACAGGGTCCTACGAGCAGTACTTC. It codes for CASSPTGSYEQYF.

The rearrangement joins TRBV5-1 to TRBJ2-7; 9 nucleotides line up with TRBD1. Trimming took 4 bases from V and 4 from J; bases not matched to a gene: 12. In germline, CDR1 is SGHRS, CDR2 YFSETQ. The CDR3 is 16 residues long. CDR3 coding DNA: TGCGCCAGCAGCCCCGGAGGGGGGACAGGGAAATACGAGCAGTACTTC. Amino acid sequence: CASSPGGGTGKYEQYF.

This chain joins TRBV4-1 and TRBJ1-1, with D unresolved. The germline gives CDR1 MGHRA, CDR2 YSYEKL. Trimming removed 1 base at V and 9 bases at J, with 6 bases between. CDR3 length equals 11 residues. CDR3 residues: CASSQGGKAFF. The CDR3 coding sequence is TGCGCCAGCAGCCAAGGAGGAAAAGCTTTCTTT.

This chain joins TRBV7-2 and TRBJ1-2; no reliable D call. Trimming pared 6 bases from V and 0 bases from J, leaving 8 bases between. CDR3 length equals 13 residues. Per the germline V gene, CDR1 is SGHTA and CDR2 is FQGNSA. CDR3 protein: CASRPGTNYGYTF. The CDR3 DNA follows: TGTGCCAGCAGGCCCGGGACTAACTATGGCTACACCTTC.

This chain joins TRBV25-1 and TRBJ1-2; 9 nucleotides align to TRBD1. Germline loops: CDR1 MGHDK, CDR2 SYGVNS. J lost 7 bases, V lost 3 bases, and 9 bases had no gene match. The CDR3 sequence is 15 residues long. As DNA, the CDR3 is TGTGCCAGCAGTGATGGGACAGGGAACCCCATTGGCTACACCTTC. Residues: CASSDGTGNPIGYTF.

This chain uses TRBV29-1 with TRBJ2-4, with TRBD1 identical over 10 bases. Germline CDR1 is SQVTM and CDR2 is ANQGSEA. V was pared by 4 bases and J by 7 bases, with 1 base of the junction left unmatched. The CDR3 has 12 residues. The DNA of the CDR3 is TGCAGCGTTGGACAGGGGGCTAACATTCAGTACTTC. Amino acids: CSVGQGANIQYF.

The chain has TRBV7-2 and TRBJ1-5; perhaps TRBD1 as D (5 bases). Germline assignment: CDR1 SGHTA and CDR2 FQGNSA. The CDR3 length is 13 residues. Trimming took off 4 bases at V and 12 bases at J, with 16 bases between the two ends. The CDR3 sequence is CASSSLGQGGQHF. Written as DNA, the CDR3 is TGTGCCAGCAGCTCCCTCGGCCAGGGTGGCCAGCATTTT.

This clone showed up just once. The gene calls are TRBV2 and TRBJ1-5; D call uncertain. Germline-derived CDR1 and CDR2 are SNHLY and FYNNEI. Deletions cut 4 bases from V and 7 bases from J, with 5 bases between. This CDR3 region has 11 residues. CDR3 coding DNA: TGTGCCAGCAGTGGAGGACAGCCCCAGCATTTT. Translating it yields CASSGGQPQHF.

This clone was recorded only once. The genes are TRBV27 and TRBJ2-1, with 14 bases that match TRBD2. The CDR3 consists of 19 residues. Per germline, CDR1 MNHEY and CDR2 SMNVEV (reference sequence). Trimming at V came to 2 bases and at J to 7 bases, leaving 13 bases not matched to a gene. The CDR3 is CASSLTPPRLAGGQNEQFF. The CDR3 DNA is TGTGCCAGCAGTTTAACCCCACCTAGACTAGCGGGGGGGCAGAATGAGCAGTTCTTC.

The gene calls are TRBV6-4 and TRBJ2-7, with D hard to call. V was pared by 5 bases and J by 2 bases, with 10 bases between. The CDR3 loop spans 13 amino acids. In germline, CDR1 is MRHNA, CDR2 SNTAGT. CDR3 coding DNA: TGTGCCAGCAGTTTTCAGGTAGCCTACGAGCAGTACTTC. The encoded protein is CASSFQVAYEQYF.

The chain joins TRBV28 to TRBJ1-2, with TRBD1 matching 7 bases. Germline V gene lookup returns CDR1 MDHEN and CDR2 SYDVKM. V dropped 1 base and J dropped 4; count of bases not matched to a gene: 18. The CDR3 has 19 residues. Written as DNA, the CDR3 is TGTGCCAGCAGTTTATTAGCCCGCCTGACAGTACAGGGGTCCTATGGCTACACCTTC. The encoded protein is CASSLLARLTVQGSYGYTF.

V gene TRBV7-9 combines with J gene TRBJ2-1, with a weak D call TRBD2 (7 bases). Trimming pared 7 bases from V and 13 bases from J, leaving 17 bases between. The CDR3 is made up of 12 amino acids. Germline CDR1 is SEHNR and CDR2 is FQNEAQ (reference sequence). CDR3 residues: CASNNGGGTQFF. The CDR3 nucleotides read TGTGCCAGCAACAATGGGGGGGGCACACAGTTCTTC.

CDR3 nucleotides: TGCGCCAGCAGCCAGATCGGACAGGGGGGGACAGATACGCAGTATTTT. As protein: CASSQIGQGGTDTQYF. This chain links TRBV4-3 with TRBJ2-3, with 10 positions matching TRBD1. The CDR3 has 16 amino acids. Germline CDR1 LGHNA, CDR2 YSLEER. Trimming at V came to 3 bases and at J to 3 bases, leaving 6 bases not matched to a gene.

The gene calls are TRBV19 and TRBJ1-1, with unresolved D. Trimming cost V 1 base and J 5 bases, with 8 bases left between them. Per germline, CDR1 LNHDA and CDR2 SQIVND (reference sequence). CDR3 length: 13 amino acids. CDR3 amino acids: CASSIVSGTEAFF. CDR3 coding DNA: TGTGCCAGTAGTATAGTATCCGGGACTGAAGCTTTCTTT.

This clone was detected a few times. The chain carries TRBV7-9 and TRBJ1-6; tentative D call: TRBD1 (6 bases). Germline CDR1 is SEHNR and CDR2 is FQNEAQ (reference sequence). The CDR3 runs to 14 residues. The ends were cut back, 8 bases at V and 4 bases at J, with 12 bases in the middle. CDR3 sequence (DNA): TGTGCCAGCGTCTCGGGACAATATAATTCACCCCTCCACTTT. This codes for CASVSGQYNSPLHF.

This clone appeared once. The J gene is TRBJ2-7, the V gene TRBV5-1; D is possibly TRBD1 (6 bases). Germline V gene data show CDR1 as SGHRS and CDR2 as YFSETQ. The V and J ends lost 0 bases and 5 bases respectively, with 15 bases between them. The CDR3 loop spans 15 amino acids. CDR3 loop: CASSLGYVAGDEQYF. The CDR3 nucleotides read TGCGCCAGCAGCTTGGGTTACGTGGCAGGGGACGAGCAGTACTTC.

This rearrangement joins TRBV7-3 to TRBJ1-1; TRBD1 agrees at 10 bases. The V gene's germline CDR1 is SGHTA and CDR2 FQGTGA. The CDR3 extends over 15 amino acids. The ends lost 5 bases at V and 5 bases at J; junction bases unmatched: 8. The CDR3 region is CASSQRGTGDTEAFF. Here the CDR3 DNA reads TGTGCCAGCAGCCAGAGAGGGACAGGGGATACTGAAGCTTTCTTT.

The J gene is TRBJ1-2, the V gene TRBV3-1 (or the pseudogene TRBV3-2); possible D gene TRBD1, 6 bases. From germline, CDR1 is LGHDT and CDR2 YNNKEL (reference sequence). The V end lost 2 bases, the J end lost 4 bases, and 14 bases lay between the germline ends. The CDR3 extends over 15 amino acids. In DNA, the CDR3 is TGTGCCAGCAGCCAAACGACGGGGGGCGGCTATGGCTACACCTTC. It translates to CASSQTTGGGYGYTF.

V usage is TRBV18 and J usage is TRBJ1-5, with a weak D call TRBD1 (5 bases). The CDR3 runs to 15 residues. Germline CDR1 KGHSH, CDR2 LQKENI. The ends were cut back, 3 bases at V and 8 bases at J, with 17 bases in the middle. The CDR3 region has the DNA TGTGCCAGCTCACCGGGGCGATCTCTCGGTGAGCCCCAGCATTTT. This encodes CASSPGRSLGEPQHF.

The chain carries TRBV6-2 or TRBV6-3 and TRBJ2-7, with a weak D call TRBD1 (6 bases). The V and J ends lost 4 bases and 7 bases respectively, with 26 bases between them. The CDR3 has 17 amino acids. In germline, CDR1 is MNHEY, CDR2 SVGEGT. This CDR3 reads CASSSPGRGRSPKEQYF. Here the CDR3 DNA reads TGTGCCAGCAGTTCCCCGGGCAGGGGAAGGTCCCCTAAGGAGCAGTACTTC.

V usage is TRBV9 and J usage is TRBJ2-5, with TRBD1 matching 8 bases. The CDR3 has 15 amino acids. The V and J ends lost 0 bases and 6 bases, in that order; junction bases with no gene match: 7. CDR1 SGDLS and CDR2 YYNGEE come from the germline V gene. CDR3 loop: CASSVAAGGAKTQYF. The CDR3 DNA reads as TGTGCCAGCAGCGTAGCGGCAGGGGGCGCAAAGACCCAGTACTTC.

This rearrangement joins TRBV3-1 (or the pseudogene TRBV3-2) to TRBJ2-1; 8 nucleotides match TRBD2. With V trimmed by 3 bases and J by 5 bases, 9 bases remained unmatched. Per the germline V gene, CDR1 is LGHDT and CDR2 is YNNKEL (reference sequence). The CDR3 is made up of 16 amino acids. CDR3 loop: CASSQLGGGRDNEQFF. The CDR3, as DNA: TGTGCCAGCAGCCAGTTAGGCGGGGGGAGAGACAATGAGCAGTTCTTC.

This chain uses TRBV7-8 with TRBJ2-7; TRBD2 agrees at 9 bases. V gave up 5 bases and J gave up 0 bases; unmatched junction bases: 11. Germline assignment: CDR1 SGHVS and CDR2 FQNEAQ. The CDR3 runs to 17 residues. The CDR3 here is CASSPIQSSGTSYEQYF. CDR3 nucleotide sequence: TGTGCCAGCAGCCCCATACAGTCTAGCGGGACCTCCTACGAGCAGTACTTC. The complete variable domain, with remaining parts taken from reference TRBV7-8 and TRBJ2-7, reads GAGVSQSPRYKVAKRGQDVALRCDPISGHVSLFWYQQALGQGPEFLTYFQNEAQLDKSGLPSDRFFAERPEGSVSTLKIQRTQQEDSAVYLCASSPIQSSGTSYEQYFGPGTRLTVT.

The chain joins TRBV4-3 to TRBJ2-7; 8 nucleotides match TRBD1. CDR3 length equals 15 residues. Germline V gene lookup returns CDR1 LGHNA and CDR2 YSLEER. Losses at the gene ends were 0 bases for V and 4 bases for J; bases not matched to a gene: 5. CDR3 sequence: CASSQDRTGRYEQYF. The CDR3 DNA sequence: TGCGCCAGCAGCCAAGATAGGACAGGGAGGTACGAGCAGTACTTC.

The chain uses TRBV7-9 and TRBJ2-7; D ambiguous. The CDR3 contains 12 residues. Germline assignment: CDR1 SEHNR and CDR2 FQNEAQ (reference sequence). V was trimmed by 2 bases and J by 7 bases, leaving 9 bases between them. Here the CDR3 reads CASSLMTREQYF. The CDR3 nucleotides are TGTGCCAGCAGCTTAATGACTCGGGAGCAGTACTTC.

The V call is TRBV25-1, the J call TRBJ1-2; D is undetermined. V lost 6 bases, J lost 1 base, and 6 bases lay in between. Germline V CDR1 and CDR2: MGHDK, SYGVNS. CDR3 length equals 12 residues. The CDR3 coding sequence is TGTGCCAGCAGCGGGATTAACTATGGCTACACCTTC. It is translated as CASSGINYGYTF.